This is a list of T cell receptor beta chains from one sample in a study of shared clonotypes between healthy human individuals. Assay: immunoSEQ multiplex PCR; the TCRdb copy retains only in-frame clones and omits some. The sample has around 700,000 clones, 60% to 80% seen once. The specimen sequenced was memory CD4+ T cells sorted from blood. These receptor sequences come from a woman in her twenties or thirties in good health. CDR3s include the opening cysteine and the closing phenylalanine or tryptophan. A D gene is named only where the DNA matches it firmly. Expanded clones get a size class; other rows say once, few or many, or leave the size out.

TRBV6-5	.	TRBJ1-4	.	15	CASSFSGGPNEKLFF	TGTGCCAGCAGTTTCTCGGGAGGGCCTAATGAAAAACTGTTTTTT
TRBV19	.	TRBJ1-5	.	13	CASSITSNQPQHF	TGTGCCAGTAGTATCACCAGCAATCAGCCCCAGCATTTT
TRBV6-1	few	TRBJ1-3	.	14	CASSEQSSGNTIYF	TGTGCCAGCAGTGAACAGAGCTCTGGAAACACCATATATTTT
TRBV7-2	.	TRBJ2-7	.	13	CASSFTDSYEQYF	TGTGCCAGCAGCTTCACAGATTCCTACGAGCAGTACTTC
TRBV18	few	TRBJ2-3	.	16	CASSPPGTGITDTQYF	TGTGCCAGCTCACCACCGGGAACAGGGATCACAGATACGCAGTATTTT
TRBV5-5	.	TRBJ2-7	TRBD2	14	CASSGGLVSHEQYF	TGTGCCAGCAGCGGGGGACTAGTAAGCCACGAGCAGTACTTC
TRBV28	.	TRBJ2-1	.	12	CASSDPPYEQFF	TGTGCCAGCAGCGACCCCCCCTATGAGCAGTTCTTC
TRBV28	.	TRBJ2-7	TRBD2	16	CASRGTSGGEVDEQYF	TGTGCCAGCCGAGGGACTAGCGGGGGGGAGGTGGACGAGCAGTACTTC
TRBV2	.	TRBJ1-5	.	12	CASKSSNQPQHF	TGTGCCAGCAAGTCAAGTAATCAGCCCCAGCATTTT
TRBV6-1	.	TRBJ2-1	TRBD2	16	CASSGREGFSYNEQFF	TGTGCCAGCAGTGGACGGGAGGGCTTTTCCTACAATGAGCAGTTCTTC
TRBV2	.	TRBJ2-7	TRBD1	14	CASSVGTGYYEQYF	TGTGCCAGCAGTGTTGGGACAGGGTACTACGAGCAGTACTTC
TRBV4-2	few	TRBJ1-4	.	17	CASSQDLALERNEKLFF	TGTGCCAGCAGCCAAGATTTGGCTCTCGAACGCAATGAAAAACTGTTTTTT
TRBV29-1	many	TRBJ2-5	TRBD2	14	CSAPSRGDQETQYF	TGCAGCGCACCCTCGCGGGGGGATCAAGAGACCCAGTACTTC
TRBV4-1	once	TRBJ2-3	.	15	CASSQRDFSTDTQYF	TGCGCCAGCAGCCAAAGGGACTTTAGCACAGATACGCAGTATTTT
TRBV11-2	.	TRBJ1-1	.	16	CASRTPGQGVNTEAFF	TGTGCCAGCAGGACCCCAGGCCAGGGAGTGAACACTGAAGCTTTCTTT
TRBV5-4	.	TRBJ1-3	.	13	CASSYDSGNTIYF	TGTGCCAGCAGCTACGACAGCGGAAACACCATATATTTT
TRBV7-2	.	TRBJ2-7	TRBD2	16	CASSGLAGKGAYEQYF	TGTGCCAGCAGCGGACTAGCGGGAAAAGGGGCCTACGAGCAGTACTTC
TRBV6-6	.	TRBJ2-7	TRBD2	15	CASSYSGLAGYEQYF	TGTGCCAGCAGTTACTCTGGACTAGCGGGATACGAGCAGTACTTC
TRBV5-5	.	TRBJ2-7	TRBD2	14	CASSHLPGGTEQYF	TGTGCCAGCAGTCATCTCCCGGGAGGGACCGAGCAGTACTTC
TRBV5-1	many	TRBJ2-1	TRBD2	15	CASTYSSGSYNEQFF	TGCGCCAGCACATACTCTAGCGGCTCCTACAATGAGCAGTTCTTC
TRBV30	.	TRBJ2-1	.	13	CAWSRDFGKAQFF	TGTGCCTGGAGTCGGGATTTTGGGAAGGCGCAGTTCTTC